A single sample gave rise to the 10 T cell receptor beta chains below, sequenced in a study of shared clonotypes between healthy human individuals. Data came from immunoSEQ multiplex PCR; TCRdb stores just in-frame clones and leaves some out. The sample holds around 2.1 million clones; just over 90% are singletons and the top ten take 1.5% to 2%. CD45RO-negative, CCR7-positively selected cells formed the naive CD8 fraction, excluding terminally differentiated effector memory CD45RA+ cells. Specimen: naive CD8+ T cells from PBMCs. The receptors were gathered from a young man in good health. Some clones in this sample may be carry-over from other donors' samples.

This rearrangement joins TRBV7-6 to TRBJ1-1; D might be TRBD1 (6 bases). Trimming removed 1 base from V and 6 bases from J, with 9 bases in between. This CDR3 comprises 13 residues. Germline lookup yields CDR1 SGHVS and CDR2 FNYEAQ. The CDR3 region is CASSLEGGSEAFF. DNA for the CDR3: TGTGCCAGCAGCTTAGAGGGGGGCTCTGAAGCTTTCTTT.

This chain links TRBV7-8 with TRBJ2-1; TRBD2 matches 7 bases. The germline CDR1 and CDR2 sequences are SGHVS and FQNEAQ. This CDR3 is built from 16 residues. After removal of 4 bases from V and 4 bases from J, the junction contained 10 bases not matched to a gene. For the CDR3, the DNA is TGTGCCAGCAGCTGGGGGGAGGCGGGAGATTACAATGAGCAGTTCTTC. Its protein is CASSWGEAGDYNEQFF.

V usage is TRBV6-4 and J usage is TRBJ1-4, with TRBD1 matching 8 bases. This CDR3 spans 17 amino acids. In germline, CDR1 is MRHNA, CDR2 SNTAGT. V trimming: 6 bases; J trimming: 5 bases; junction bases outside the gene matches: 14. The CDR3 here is CASRWLVGQGGNEKLFF. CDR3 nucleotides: TGTGCCAGCAGGTGGTTAGTAGGACAGGGAGGAAATGAAAAACTGTTTTTT.

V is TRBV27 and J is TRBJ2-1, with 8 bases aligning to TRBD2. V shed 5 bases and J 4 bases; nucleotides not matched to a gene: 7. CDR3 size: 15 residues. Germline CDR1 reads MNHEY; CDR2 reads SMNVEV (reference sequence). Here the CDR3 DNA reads TGTGCCAGCAGTCACCCTAGCGGGCCTTACAATGAGCAGTTCTTC. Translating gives CASSHPSGPYNEQFF.

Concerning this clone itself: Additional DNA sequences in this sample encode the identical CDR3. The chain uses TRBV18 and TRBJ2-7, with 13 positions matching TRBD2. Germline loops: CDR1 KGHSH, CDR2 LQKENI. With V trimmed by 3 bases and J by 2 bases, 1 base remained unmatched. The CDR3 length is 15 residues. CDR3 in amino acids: CASSPGTSGTYEQYF. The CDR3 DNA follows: TGTGCCAGCTCACCTGGGACTAGCGGGACCTACGAGCAGTACTTC.

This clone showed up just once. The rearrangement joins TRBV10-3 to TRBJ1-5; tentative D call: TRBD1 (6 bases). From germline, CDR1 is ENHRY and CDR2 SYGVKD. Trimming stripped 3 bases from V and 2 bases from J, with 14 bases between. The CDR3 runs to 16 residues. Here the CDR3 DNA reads TGTGCCATCAGTGAAGTAGGGGGGATAGGCAATCAGCCCCAGCATTTT. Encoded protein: CAISEVGGIGNQPQHF.

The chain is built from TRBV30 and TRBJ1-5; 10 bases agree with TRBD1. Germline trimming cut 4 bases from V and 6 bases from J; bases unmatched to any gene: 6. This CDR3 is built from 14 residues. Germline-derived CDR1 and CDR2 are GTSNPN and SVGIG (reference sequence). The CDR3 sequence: CAWKDRGLGQPQHF. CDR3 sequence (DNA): TGTGCCTGGAAAGACAGGGGGCTCGGTCAGCCCCAGCATTTT. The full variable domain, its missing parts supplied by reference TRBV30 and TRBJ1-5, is SQTIHQWPATLVQPVGSPLSLECTVEGTSNPNLYWYRQAAGRGLQLLFYSVGIGQISSEVPQNLSASRPQDRQFILSSKKLLLSDSGFYLCAWKDRGLGQPQHFGDGTRLSIL.

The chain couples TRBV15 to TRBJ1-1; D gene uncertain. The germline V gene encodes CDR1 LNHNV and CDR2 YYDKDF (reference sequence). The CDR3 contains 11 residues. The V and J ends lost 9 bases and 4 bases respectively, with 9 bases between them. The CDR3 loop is CATRVGTEAFF. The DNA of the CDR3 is TGTGCCACTAGGGTGGGCACTGAAGCTTTCTTT.

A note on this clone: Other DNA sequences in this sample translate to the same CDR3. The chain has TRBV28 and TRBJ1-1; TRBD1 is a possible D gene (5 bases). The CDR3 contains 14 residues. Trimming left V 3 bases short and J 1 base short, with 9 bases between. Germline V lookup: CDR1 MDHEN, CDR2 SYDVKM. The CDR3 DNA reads TGTGCCAGCAGTTTCTGGGGGGAGAACACTGAAGCTTTCTTT. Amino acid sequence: CASSFWGENTEAFF.

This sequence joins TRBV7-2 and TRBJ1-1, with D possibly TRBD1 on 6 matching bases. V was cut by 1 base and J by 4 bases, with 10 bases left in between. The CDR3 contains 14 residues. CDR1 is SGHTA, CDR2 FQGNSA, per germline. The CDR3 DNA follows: TGTGCCAGCAGCTTAGACAGGGTAGGCACTGAAGCTTTCTTT. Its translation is CASSLDRVGTEAFF.